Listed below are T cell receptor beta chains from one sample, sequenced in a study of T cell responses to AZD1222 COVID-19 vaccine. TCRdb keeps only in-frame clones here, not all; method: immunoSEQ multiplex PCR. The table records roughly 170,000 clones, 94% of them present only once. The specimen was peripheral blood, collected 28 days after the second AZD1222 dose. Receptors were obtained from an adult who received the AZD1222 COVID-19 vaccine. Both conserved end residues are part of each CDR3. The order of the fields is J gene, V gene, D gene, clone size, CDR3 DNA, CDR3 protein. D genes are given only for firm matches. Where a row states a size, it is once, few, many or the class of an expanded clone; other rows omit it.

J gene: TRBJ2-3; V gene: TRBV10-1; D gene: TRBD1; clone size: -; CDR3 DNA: TGCGCCAGCAGAGGGGGCGCAGATACGCAGTATTTT; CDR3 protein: CASRGGADTQYF
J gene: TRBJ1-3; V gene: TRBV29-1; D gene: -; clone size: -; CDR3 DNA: TGCAGCGTTGAACAGCGAGAAAACACCATATATTTT; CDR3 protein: CSVEQRENTIYF
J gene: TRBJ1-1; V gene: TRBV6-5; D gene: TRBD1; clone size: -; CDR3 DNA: TGTGCCATTACACAGGGGCCAAGGGACACTGAAGCTTTCTTT; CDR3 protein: CAITQGPRDTEAFF
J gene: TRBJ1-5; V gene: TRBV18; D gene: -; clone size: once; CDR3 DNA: TGTGCCAGCTCACCAACTCTTAGCAATCAGCCCCAGCATTTT; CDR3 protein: CASSPTLSNQPQHF
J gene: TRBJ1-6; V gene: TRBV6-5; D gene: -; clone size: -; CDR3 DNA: TGTGCCAGCAGTAGCAAAGTCTATAATTCACCCCTCCACTTT; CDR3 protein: CASSSKVYNSPLHF
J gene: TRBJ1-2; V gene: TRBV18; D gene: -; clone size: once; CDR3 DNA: TGTGCCAGCTCGATACAGCCTGGAAGCTATGGCTACACCTTC; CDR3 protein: CASSIQPGSYGYTF
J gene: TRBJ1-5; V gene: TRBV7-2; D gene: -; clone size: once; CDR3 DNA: TGTGCCAGCAGCCTGGGGTTCAATCAGCCCCAGCATTTT; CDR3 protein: CASSLGFNQPQHF
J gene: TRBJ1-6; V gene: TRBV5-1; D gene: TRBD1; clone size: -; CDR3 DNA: TGCGCCAGCAGCTACTGGACAGGGGACAATTCACCCCTCCACTTT; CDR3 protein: CASSYWTGDNSPLHF
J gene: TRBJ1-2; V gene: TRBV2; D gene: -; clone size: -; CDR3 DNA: TGTGCCAGCAGAGCCAGGGCCATCGACTATGGCTACACCTTC; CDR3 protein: CASRARAIDYGYTF
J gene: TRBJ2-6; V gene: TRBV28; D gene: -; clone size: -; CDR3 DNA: TGTGCCAGCAGTGCCCGGACAGCTGGGGCCAACGTCCTGACTTTC; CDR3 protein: CASSARTAGANVLTF
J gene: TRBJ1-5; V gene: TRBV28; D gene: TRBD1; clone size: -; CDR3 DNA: TGTGCCAGCAGTTTTAGACAGGGGGTCGGTCAGCCCCAGCATTTT; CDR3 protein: CASSFRQGVGQPQHF
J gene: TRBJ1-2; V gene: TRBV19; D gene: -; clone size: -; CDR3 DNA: TGTGCCAGTAGTATCAGGGGCGCCCTCGAGGACTATGGCTACACCTTC; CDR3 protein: CASSIRGALEDYGYTF
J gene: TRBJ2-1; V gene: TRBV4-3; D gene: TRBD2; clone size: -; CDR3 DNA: TGCGCCAGCAGCCGAGGGTCCCTAGCGGGGGGGGCAGAGCAGTTCTTC; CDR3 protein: CASSRGSLAGGAEQFF
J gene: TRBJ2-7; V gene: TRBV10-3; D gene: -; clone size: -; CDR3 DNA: TGTGCCATCAGTGAGATGACATTCAACGAGCAGTACTTC; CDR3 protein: CAISEMTFNEQYF
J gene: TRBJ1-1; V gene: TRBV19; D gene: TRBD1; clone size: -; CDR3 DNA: TGTGCCAGTATGGTCAGGGGGGGTGAAGCTACTGAAGCTTTCTTT; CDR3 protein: CASMVRGGEATEAFF
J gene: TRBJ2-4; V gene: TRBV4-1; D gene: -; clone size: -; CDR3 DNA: TGCGCCAGCAGCCAAGTGGGAGGCGCCAAAAACATTCAGTACTTC; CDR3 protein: CASSQVGGAKNIQYF
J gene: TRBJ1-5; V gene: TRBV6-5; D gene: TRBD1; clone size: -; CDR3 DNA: TGTGCCAGCAGAGGTTCAACAGGGGATCAGCCCCAGCATTTT; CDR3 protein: CASRGSTGDQPQHF
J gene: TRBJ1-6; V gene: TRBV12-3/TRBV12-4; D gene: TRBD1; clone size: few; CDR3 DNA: TGTGCCAGCGTACAGGGGGATTCACCCCTCCACTTT; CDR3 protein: CASVQGDSPLHF
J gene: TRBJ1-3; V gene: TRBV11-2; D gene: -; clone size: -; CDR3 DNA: TGTGCCAGCAGCTTTCAGGGGTTGTCGGGGAGAAACACCATATATTTT; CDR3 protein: CASSFQGLSGRNTIYF
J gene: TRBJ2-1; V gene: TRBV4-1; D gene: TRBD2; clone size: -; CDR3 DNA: TGCGCCAGCAGCCGCGGACTAGCGGGAGGGGGTGAGCAGTTCTTC; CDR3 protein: CASSRGLAGGGEQFF
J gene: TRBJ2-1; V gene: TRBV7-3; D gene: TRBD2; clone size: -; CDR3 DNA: TGTGCCAGCAGCTTAACGGGGACTAGCGGAGAGCAGTTCTTC; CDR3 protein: CASSLTGTSGEQFF
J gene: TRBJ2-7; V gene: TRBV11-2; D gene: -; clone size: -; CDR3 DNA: TGTGCCAGCAGCTTAGGATCGTCAGGGCGGATCTACGAGCAGTACTTC; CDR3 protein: CASSLGSSGRIYEQYF
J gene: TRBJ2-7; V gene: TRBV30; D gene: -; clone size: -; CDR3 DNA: TGTGCCTGGAGTGTCTCCGGGGATAACTACGAGCAGTACTTC; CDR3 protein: CAWSVSGDNYEQYF
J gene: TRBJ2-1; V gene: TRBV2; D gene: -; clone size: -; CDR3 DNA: TGTGCCAGCAGTGTCGAATCCTACAATGAGCAGTTCTTC; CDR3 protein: CASSVESYNEQFF
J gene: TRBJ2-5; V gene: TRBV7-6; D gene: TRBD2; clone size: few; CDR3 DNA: TGTGCCAGCAGCATAGCGGGAGGGAGGATCCAAGAGACCCAGTACTTC; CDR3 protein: CASSIAGGRIQETQYF
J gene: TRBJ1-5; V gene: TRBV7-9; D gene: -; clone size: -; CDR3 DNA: TGTGCCAGCAGTCGGACAGAGGGGATCTCCCCCCAGCATTTT; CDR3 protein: CASSRTEGISPQHF
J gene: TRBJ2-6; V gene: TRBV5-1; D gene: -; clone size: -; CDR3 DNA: TGCGCCAGCAGCTTGGCCGGGTCTAGGTCTGGGGCCAACGTCCTGACTTTC; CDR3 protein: CASSLAGSRSGANVLTF
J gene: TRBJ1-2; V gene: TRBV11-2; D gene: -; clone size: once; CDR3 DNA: TGTGCCAGCAGCCTGTGGATCCTAGGCTTC; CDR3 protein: CASSLWILGF
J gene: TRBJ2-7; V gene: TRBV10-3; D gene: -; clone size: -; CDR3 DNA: TGTGCCATCAGTGAGTCTGGACAGTACGAGCAGTACTTC; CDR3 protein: CAISESGQYEQYF